This T cell receptor (beta chain) was profiled in a study of blood T cell repertoires in COVID-19. The table came from immunoSEQ multiplex PCR; TCRdb's copy has only in-frame clones and leaves some out. The sample shows 150,000 to 200,000 clones, roughly 82% of them seen only once. The germline V gene encodes CDR1 KGHDR and CDR2 SFDVKD. Unmatched junction bases numbered 6, after V lost 4 bases and J lost 2 bases. This CDR3 has 16 residues. The chain is built from TRBV24-1 and TRBJ2-3; 9 positions agree with TRBD2. This clonotype was sampled from a woman between 25 and 40 years old who had recovered from COVID-19. Material for sequencing was PBMCs or T cells enriched from blood (not recorded which). The CDR3 loop is CATSDQTSGFTDTQYF. In DNA, the CDR3 is TGTGCCACCAGTGACCAAACTAGCGGGTTCACAGATACGCAGTATTTT.